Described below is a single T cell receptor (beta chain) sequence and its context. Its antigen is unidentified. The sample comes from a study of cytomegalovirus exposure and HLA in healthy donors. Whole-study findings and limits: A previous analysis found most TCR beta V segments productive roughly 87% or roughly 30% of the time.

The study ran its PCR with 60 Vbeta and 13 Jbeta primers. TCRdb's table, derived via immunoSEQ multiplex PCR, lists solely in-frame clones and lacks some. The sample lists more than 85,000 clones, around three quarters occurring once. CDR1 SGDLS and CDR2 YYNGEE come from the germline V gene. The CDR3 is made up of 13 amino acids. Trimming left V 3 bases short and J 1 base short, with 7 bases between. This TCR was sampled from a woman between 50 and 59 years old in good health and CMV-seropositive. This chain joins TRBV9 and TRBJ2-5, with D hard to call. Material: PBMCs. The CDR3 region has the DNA TGTGCCAGCAGCGCCCCCTTCCAAGAGACCCAGTACTTC. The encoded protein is CASSAPFQETQYF.